This T cell receptor (beta chain) was sequenced for a study of T cells in Graves' hyperthyroidism and ophthalmopathy. The CDR3 consists of 14 residues. The germline CDR1 and CDR2 sequences are SEHNR and FQNEAQ (reference sequence). With V trimmed by 3 bases and J by 3 bases, 0 bases remained unmatched. Diagnostic assessment was based on clinical symptoms, serum thyroxine and TRAb, thyroid ultrasound and orbital computed tomography. From RNA transcripts, TCR beta CDR3 regions were amplified. HTBI primers were employed in a first-round RT-PCR of the TCR CDR3. Via MiXCR, TCRdb re-called the multiplex PCR reads, giving one row per CDR3 protein. This table holds fewer than 800,000 distinct CDR3 sequences, around 15% found once. This clonotype has ten or more counts.

This clonotype originated in a man younger than 30 with Graves' hyperthyroidism. Sequences were obtained from blood. The chain has TRBV7-9 and TRBJ2-5, with 11 positions matching TRBD2. Written as DNA, the CDR3 is TGTGCCAGCAGCTTGGGACTAGCGGAAGAGACCCAGTACTTC. Translation gives CASSLGLAEETQYF.